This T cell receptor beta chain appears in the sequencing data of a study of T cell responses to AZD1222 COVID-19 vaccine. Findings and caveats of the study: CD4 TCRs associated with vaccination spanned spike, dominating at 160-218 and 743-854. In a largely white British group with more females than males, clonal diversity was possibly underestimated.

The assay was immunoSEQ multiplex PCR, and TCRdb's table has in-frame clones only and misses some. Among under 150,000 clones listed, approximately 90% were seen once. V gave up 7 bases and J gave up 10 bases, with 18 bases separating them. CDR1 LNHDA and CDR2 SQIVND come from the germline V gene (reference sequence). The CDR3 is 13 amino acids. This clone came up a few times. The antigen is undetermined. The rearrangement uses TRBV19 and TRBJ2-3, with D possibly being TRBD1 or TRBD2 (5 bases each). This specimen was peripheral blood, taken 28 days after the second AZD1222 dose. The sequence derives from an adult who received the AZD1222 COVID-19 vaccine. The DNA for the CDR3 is TGTGCCAGTACCGACGGGGACCGTAGTGCGCAGTATTTT. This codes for CASTDGDRSAQYF.